This T cell receptor beta chain was sequenced for a study of long-term antiretroviral therapy in people with HIV. Whole-study results and caveats: Information on adherence, resistance and therapy changes was unavailable. HIV repertoires spanned narrower CDR3 length ranges than controls.

The V and J ends lost 4 bases and 0 bases respectively, with 14 bases between them. The CDR3 runs to 16 residues. The germline CDR1 and CDR2 sequences are SGHRS and YFSETQ. Investigators performed immunoSEQ version v3.0 at survey level. A target of roughly 40,000-55,000 T-cell genomes per sample was set for sequencing. Data came from immunoSEQ multiplex PCR; TCRdb stores just in-frame clones and leaves some out. The table lists 20,000 to 25,000 clones, roughly 84% of them singletons. For this clone: Its antigen is unknown.

The sequences come from unsorted PBMCs, collected 0.2 years before starting antiretroviral therapy. The receptor's source is a man between 18 and 29 years old with HIV. The chain combines TRBV5-1 with TRBJ1-3; TRBD1 is a possible D gene (6 bases). The CDR3 loop is CASSPTGTSSGNTIYF. The CDR3 coding sequence is TGCGCCAGCAGCCCTACAGGGACGAGCTCTGGAAACACCATATATTTT. The variable domain in full, with the rest retrieved from reference TRBV5-1 and TRBJ1-3, is KAGVTQTPRYLIKTRGQQVTLSCSPISGHRSVSWYQQTPGQGLQFLFEYFSETQRNKGNFPGRFSGRQFSNSRSEMNVSTLELGDSALYLCASSPTGTSSGNTIYFGEGSWLTVV.